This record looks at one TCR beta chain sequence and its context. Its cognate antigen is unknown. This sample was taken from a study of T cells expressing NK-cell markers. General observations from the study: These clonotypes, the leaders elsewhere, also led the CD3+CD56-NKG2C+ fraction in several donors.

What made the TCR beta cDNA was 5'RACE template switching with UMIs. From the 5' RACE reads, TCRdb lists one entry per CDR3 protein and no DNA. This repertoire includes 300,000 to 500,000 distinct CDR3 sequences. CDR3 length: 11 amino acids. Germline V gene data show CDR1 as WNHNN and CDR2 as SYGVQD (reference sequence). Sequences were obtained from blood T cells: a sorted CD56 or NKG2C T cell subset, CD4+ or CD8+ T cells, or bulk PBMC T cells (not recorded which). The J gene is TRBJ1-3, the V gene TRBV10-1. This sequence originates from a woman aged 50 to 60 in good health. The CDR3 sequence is CASGDGNTIYF.